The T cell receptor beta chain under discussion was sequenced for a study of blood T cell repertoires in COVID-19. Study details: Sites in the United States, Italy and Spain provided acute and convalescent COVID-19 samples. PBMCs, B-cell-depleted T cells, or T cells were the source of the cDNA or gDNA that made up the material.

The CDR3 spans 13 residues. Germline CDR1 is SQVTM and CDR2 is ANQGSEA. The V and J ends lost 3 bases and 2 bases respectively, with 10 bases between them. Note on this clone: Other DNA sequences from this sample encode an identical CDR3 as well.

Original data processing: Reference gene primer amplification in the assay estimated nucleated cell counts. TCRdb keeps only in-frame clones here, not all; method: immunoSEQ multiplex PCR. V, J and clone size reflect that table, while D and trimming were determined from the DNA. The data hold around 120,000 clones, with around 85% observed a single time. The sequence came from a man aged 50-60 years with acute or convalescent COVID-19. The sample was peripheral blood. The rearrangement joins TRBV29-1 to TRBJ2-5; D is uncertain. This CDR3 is CSVDWSQQETQYF. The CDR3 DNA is TGCAGCGTTGATTGGTCACAGCAAGAGACCCAGTACTTC. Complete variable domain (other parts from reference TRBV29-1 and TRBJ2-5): SAVISQKPSRDICQRGTSLTIQCQVDSQVTMMFWYRQQPGQSLTLIATANQGSEATYESGFVIDKFPISRPNLTFSTLTVSNMSPEDSSIYLCSVDWSQQETQYFGPGTRLLVL.